The 20 T cell receptor beta chains below all came from one sample that was sequenced in a study of T cells in Graves' hyperthyroidism and ophthalmopathy. The source material, RNA transcripts, was used to amplify TCR beta CDR3 regions. The HTBI set primed first-round TCR CDR3 RT-PCR. In TCRdb, the multiplex PCR reads were re-called with MiXCR into one record per CDR3 protein. The sample holds a few hundred thousand distinct CDR3 sequences, around 15% seen once. The specimen was blood. The source of these receptors is a middle-aged woman with Graves' ophthalmopathy.

This clonotype showed up many times. The chain joins TRBV20-1 to TRBJ1-2; D call uncertain. This CDR3 is 12 amino acids long. The V gene lost 6 bases and the J gene lost 4 bases, with 12 bases spanning the gap. CDR1 and CDR2 from the germline V gene are DFQATT and SNEGSKA (reference sequence). The CDR3 reads CSASGDTYGYTF. The DNA of the CDR3 is TGCAGTGCCAGCGGGGATACCTATGGCTACACCTTC.

Concerning this clonotype itself: Being one base from a much bigger clone, this may be a read error. This sequence joins TRBV2 and TRBJ2-7, with D possibly being TRBD1 (6 bases). This CDR3 region has 13 residues. Germline V gene lookup returns CDR1 SNHLY and CDR2 FYNNEI. The ends were cut back, 5 bases at V and 5 bases at J, with 13 bases in the middle. CDR3 nucleotide sequence: TGTGCCAGCAGTCTACAGGGATCCGACGAGCAGTACTTC. The encoded protein is CASSLQGSDEQYF.

The chain employs TRBV19 and TRBJ1-1; D unclear. The length of the CDR3 is 16 residues. Germline V lookup: CDR1 LNHDA, CDR2 SQIVND (reference sequence). V shed 5 bases and J shed 0 bases, with 16 bases lying between them. CDR3: CASSPRRVVMNTEAFF. CDR3 sequence (DNA): TGTGCCAGTAGTCCCCGTCGGGTAGTAATGAACACTGAAGCTTTCTTT.

The sample holds a few counts of this clonotype. The chain combines TRBV12-3 or TRBV12-4 with TRBJ2-1; D remains ambiguous. The V and J ends lost 5 bases and 11 bases respectively, with 10 bases between them. The CDR3 length is 11 residues. DNA of the CDR3: TGTGCCAGCAGTCCCAGGACGAAGCAGTTCTTC. Translating it yields CASSPRTKQFF.

Worth noting for this clonotype: This may be a read error, as it is one base from a much larger clone. Because the CDR3's place on the DNA is in doubt, the DNA is left out and the CDR3 is given as listed by TCRdb. The J gene is TRBJ1-2, the V gene TRBV2; the tabulated D call, TRBD1, remains unverified against the DNA. Counting both end residues, the CDR3 totals 11 amino acids. Germline V gene sequence: CDR1 SNHLY, CDR2 FYNNEI. CDR3 loop: CATGTVYGCTF.

J is TRBJ1-2 and V is TRBV5-6; D is unclear. From germline, CDR1 is SGHDT and CDR2 YYEEEE. The CDR3 extends over 14 amino acids. V lost 7 bases to trimming and J lost 0 bases, with 13 bases between them. CDR3 coding DNA: TGTGCCAGCTTTGAACAACTAGCTAACTATGGCTACACCTTC. Its translation is CASFEQLANYGYTF.

The V call is TRBV14, the J call TRBJ2-1; D not resolved. CDR1 is SGHDN and CDR2 is FVKESK in the germline V gene. V was trimmed by 0 bases and J by 1 base, leaving 13 bases between them. There are 17 residues in the CDR3. CDR3 sequence: CASSQEAIVWSYNEQFF. The DNA of the CDR3 is TGTGCCAGCAGCCAAGAAGCCATCGTATGGTCCTACAATGAGCAGTTCTTC. Filled out from reference TRBV14 and TRBJ2-1, the complete variable domain reads EAGVTQFPSHSVIEKGQTVTLRCDPISGHDNLYWYRRVMGKEIKFLLHFVKESKQDESGMPNNRFLAERTGGTYSTLKVQPAELEDSGVYFCASSQEAIVWSYNEQFFGPGTRLTVL.

V and J are TRBV12-3 or TRBV12-4 and TRBJ1-3, with 9 bases aligning to TRBD1. The CDR3 loop spans 13 amino acids. Trimming cost V 4 bases and J 12 bases; bases outside gene matches: 7. For the CDR3, the DNA is TGTGCCAGCAGTTACAACAGGGGGCAAGGCATATATTTT. As protein: CASSYNRGQGIYF.

This clonotype has ten or more counts. The V and J genes are TRBV7-2 and TRBJ2-3, with 7 nucleotides matching TRBD1. The V gene's germline CDR1 is SGHTA and CDR2 FQGNSA. J gave up 6 bases and V 5 bases, and 8 bases lay outside the gene matches. The CDR3 loop spans 14 amino acids. CDR3 in amino acids: CASSSRQGYDTQYF. The CDR3 region has the DNA TGTGCCAGCAGCAGCCGACAGGGCTATGATACGCAGTATTTT.

This clonotype was seen ten or more times. V is TRBV29-1 and J is TRBJ2-3; 7 bases are shared with TRBD1. Looked up from germline, CDR1 is SQVTM and CDR2 is ANQGSEA. With 7 bases clipped from V and 2 bases from J, the junction kept 12 bases outside the gene matches. The CDR3 length is 15 residues. CDR3 sequence: CSARDSQGFTDTQYF. CDR3 coding DNA: TGCAGCGCTCGGGACAGCCAAGGATTCACAGATACGCAGTATTTT.

The chain couples TRBV20-1 to TRBJ2-3; D possibly corresponds to TRBD2 (7 bases). In germline, CDR1 is DFQATT, CDR2 SNEGSKA (reference sequence). The CDR3 has 16 amino acids. Trimming took off 0 bases at V and 5 bases at J, with 18 bases between the two ends. The DNA for the CDR3 is TGCAGTGCTAGAGATCAGGGTCCGGGGGGCTTAGATACGCAGTATTTT. This gives the protein CSARDQGPGGLDTQYF.

J is TRBJ1-1 and V is TRBV6-5; possibly TRBD1 for D (5 bases). The CDR3 covers 16 residues. From germline, CDR1 is MNHEY and CDR2 SVGAGI. The ends were cut back, 1 base at V and 3 bases at J, with 15 bases in the middle. Here the CDR3 reads CASSYWPGREDTEAFF. Written as DNA, the CDR3 is TGTGCCAGCAGTTACTGGCCAGGGAGGGAGGACACTGAAGCTTTCTTT.

As to this clonotype: A much larger clone is a single base away; this may be a read error. The J gene is TRBJ2-7, the V gene TRBV6-1; 7 bases line up with TRBD1. The CDR3 length is 15 residues. Germline assignment: CDR1 MNHNS and CDR2 SASEGT. The CDR3 bases are TGTACCAGCAGTGAAGAGGGCTTGACAGGGTACGAGCAGTACTTC. Translated: CTSSEEGLTGYEQYF.

This clonotype was detected ten times or more. This chain joins TRBV9 and TRBJ2-7; D gene ambiguous. This CDR3 comprises 14 residues. The germline V and J ends were trimmed by 0 bases and 3 bases, with 10 bases remaining between them. Looked up from germline, CDR1 is SGDLS and CDR2 is YYNGEE. The CDR3 loop reads CASSVGVRDYEQYF. DNA of the CDR3: TGTGCCAGCAGCGTAGGCGTCAGAGACTACGAGCAGTACTTC. The variable domain in full, completed from reference TRBV9 and TRBJ2-7, reads DSGVTQTPKHLITATGQRVTLRCSPRSGDLSVYWYQQSLDQGLQFLIQYYNGEERAKGNILERFSAQQFPDLHSELNLSSLELGDSALYFCASSVGVRDYEQYFGPGTRLTVT.

This clonotype has at least ten counts. The chain combines TRBV28 with TRBJ1-2; the D gene is possibly TRBD1 (6 bases). The CDR3 runs to 15 residues. Trimming stripped 4 bases from V and 4 bases from J, with 16 bases between. Per germline, CDR1 MDHEN and CDR2 SYDVKM. CDR3 in amino acids: CASSSQDSHSYGYTF. Written as DNA, the CDR3 is TGTGCCAGCAGTTCCCAGGACAGCCATAGCTATGGCTACACCTTC.

This clonotype was seen once. This chain connects TRBV12-3 or TRBV12-4 to TRBJ2-5; 13 positions agree with TRBD2. The CDR3 covers 16 residues. J gave up 5 bases and V 4 bases, and 7 bases lay outside the gene matches. This chain's CDR3 is CASSSLAGGPSETQYF. CDR3 coding DNA: TGTGCCAGCAGTTCACTAGCGGGGGGGCCTAGTGAGACCCAGTACTTC.

Many counts were recorded for this clonotype. The chain is built from TRBV5-1 and TRBJ2-1; no clear D gene. This CDR3 contains 12 residues. Trimming stripped 4 bases from V and 5 bases from J, with 7 bases between. The germline gives CDR1 SGHRS, CDR2 YFSETQ. In nucleotides, the CDR3 is TGCGCCAGCAGCCACAGAGACAATGAGCAGTTCTTC. Its protein product is CASSHRDNEQFF.

V gene TRBV20-1 combines with J gene TRBJ2-7; 7 bases align to TRBD2. Germline loops: CDR1 DFQATT, CDR2 SNEGSKA (reference sequence). The V gene end was trimmed by 3 bases and the J gene end by 6 bases; junction bases not matched to a gene: 11. The CDR3 is 14 amino acids. The CDR3 reads CSASTTGGRGEQYF. DNA of the CDR3: TGCAGTGCTAGTACGACGGGGGGTCGCGGCGAGCAGTACTTC.

The chain employs TRBV16 and TRBJ1-1; TRBD1 matches at 7 bases. Germline V gives CDR1 KGHSY, CDR2 FQNENV. This CDR3 contains 15 residues. The V segment lost 0 bases and the J segment 0 bases; nucleotides outside the gene matches: 1. The CDR3 region is CASSQSTGLNTEAFF. Here the CDR3 DNA reads TGTGCCAGCAGCCAATCGACAGGGTTGAACACTGAAGCTTTCTTT.

This clonotype came up many times. The J gene is TRBJ1-2, the V gene TRBV10-3; 9 nucleotides line up with TRBD1. The V and J ends lost 0 bases and 7 bases, in that order; junction bases with no gene match: 9. This CDR3 has 16 amino acids. Germline V gene data show CDR1 as ENHRY and CDR2 as SYGVKD. The chain's CDR3 is CAISESTGGTGFGYTF. Here the CDR3 DNA reads TGTGCCATCAGTGAGTCGACAGGTGGGACAGGGTTTGGCTACACCTTC.